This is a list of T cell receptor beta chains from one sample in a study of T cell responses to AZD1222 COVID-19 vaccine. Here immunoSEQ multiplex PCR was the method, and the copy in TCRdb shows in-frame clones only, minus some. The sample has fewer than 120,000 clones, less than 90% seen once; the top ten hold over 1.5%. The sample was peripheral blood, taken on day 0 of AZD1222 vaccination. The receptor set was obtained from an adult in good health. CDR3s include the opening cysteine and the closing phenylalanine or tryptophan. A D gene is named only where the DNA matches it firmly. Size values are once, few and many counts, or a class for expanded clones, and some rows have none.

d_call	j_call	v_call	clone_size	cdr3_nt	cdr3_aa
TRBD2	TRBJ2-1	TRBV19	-	TGTGCCAGTAGTATTATGGCTAGCGGGATCTATGAGCAGTTCTTC	CASSIMASGIYEQFF
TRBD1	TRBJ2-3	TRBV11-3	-	TGTGCCAGCAGCTTAACCAGGGTTGGACAGGGGGATACGCAGTATTTT	CASSLTRVGQGDTQYF
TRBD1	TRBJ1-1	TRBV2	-	TGTGCCAGCAGTGAAGCAGGGGGCCCTATGAACACTGAAGCTTTCTTT	CASSEAGGPMNTEAFF
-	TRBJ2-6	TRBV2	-	TGTGCCAGCAGTGCGCTGGGCTCTGGGGCCAACGTCCTGACTTTC	CASSALGSGANVLTF
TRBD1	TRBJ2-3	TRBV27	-	TGTGCCACCAAAGGGACAGAGATCACAGATACGCAGTATTTT	CATKGTEITDTQYF
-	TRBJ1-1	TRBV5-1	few	TGCGCCAGCAGTATTGACGGGAACACTGAAGCTTTCTTT	CASSIDGNTEAFF
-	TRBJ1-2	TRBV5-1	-	TGCGCCAGCAGCTTGGGGCTTATAGCTAACTATGGCTACACCTTC	CASSLGLIANYGYTF
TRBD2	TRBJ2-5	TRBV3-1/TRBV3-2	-	TGTGCCAGCAGCCAAGGGACTAGCGGGATGGAGACCCAGTACTTC	CASSQGTSGMETQYF
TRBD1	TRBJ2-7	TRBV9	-	TGTGCCAGCAGCGGCCGGGACAGGGACGAGCAGTACTTC	CASSGRDRDEQYF
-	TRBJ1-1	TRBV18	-	TGTGCCAGCTCACTAGGACGGGGGAACACTGAAGCTTTCTTT	CASSLGRGNTEAFF
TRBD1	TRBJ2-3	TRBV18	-	TGTGCCAGCTCACTAGGGACAGCTAGCACAGATACGCAGTATTTT	CASSLGTASTDTQYF
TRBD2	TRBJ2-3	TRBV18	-	TGTGCCAGCTCACCTAGCGGGGGAAGCACAGATACGCAGTATTTT	CASSPSGGSTDTQYF
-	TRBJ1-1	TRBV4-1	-	TGCGCCAGCAGCCAAGTCGCCTTCGGCGGGAACACTGAAGCTTTCTTT	CASSQVAFGGNTEAFF
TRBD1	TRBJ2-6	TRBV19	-	TGTGCCAGTATGAGGAAAGGACAGGGGATCTCTGGGGCCAACGTCCTGACTTTC	CASMRKGQGISGANVLTF
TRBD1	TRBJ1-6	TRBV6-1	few	TGTGCCAGCAGTGAAGACAGGGGCTATTCACCCCTCCACTTT	CASSEDRGYSPLHF
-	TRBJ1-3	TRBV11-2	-	TGTGCCAGCAGCTTAGTTCCACTTTCGAGCTCTGGAAACACCATATATTTT	CASSLVPLSSSGNTIYF
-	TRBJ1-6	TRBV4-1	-	TGCGCCAGCAGCCAAGATTACCAGGCCCGGTATAATTCACCCCTCCACTTT	CASSQDYQARYNSPLHF
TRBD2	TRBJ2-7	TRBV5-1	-	TGCGCCAGCAGCTTGGAGGTGGGAGGGCCAAGGGAGCAGTACTTC	CASSLEVGGPREQYF
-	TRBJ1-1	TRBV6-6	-	TGTGCCAGCAGTTACGAATTGGCTGAAGCTTTCTTT	CASSYELAEAFF
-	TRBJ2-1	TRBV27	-	TGTGCCAGCAGTTTATTTTTAGCAGGATACTACAATGAGCAGTTCTTC	CASSLFLAGYYNEQFF
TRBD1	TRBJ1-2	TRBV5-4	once	TGTGCCAGCAGCCACGGACAGGGAGGGGGCTACACCTTC	CASSHGQGGGYTF
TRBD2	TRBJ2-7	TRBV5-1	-	TGCGCCAGCAGCCCGGCGGGGGATCTCCACGAGCAGTACTTC	CASSPAGDLHEQYF
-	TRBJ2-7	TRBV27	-	TGTGCCAGCAGTTTAAAGTCTGGGGGCGGTGAGCAGTACTTC	CASSLKSGGGEQYF
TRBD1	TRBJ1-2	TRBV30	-	TGTGCCTGGAGGGGGACAGCTAACTATGGCTACACCTTC	CAWRGTANYGYTF
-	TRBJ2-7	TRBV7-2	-	TGTGCCAGCAGCTTACTCGGGCGAGCCTACGAGCAGTACTTC	CASSLLGRAYEQYF
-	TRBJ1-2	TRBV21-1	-	TGTGCCAGCCTCACTCACCGGGCCGTGAGTGGCTACACCTTC	CASLTHRAVSGYTF
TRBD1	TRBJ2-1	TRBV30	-	TGTGCCTGGAATCAACAGGGGGACAATGAGCAGTTCTTC	CAWNQQGDNEQFF
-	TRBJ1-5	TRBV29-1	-	TGCAGCGTTGTTGGGGGGGGGACGGGTCAGCCCCAGCATTTT	CSVVGGGTGQPQHF
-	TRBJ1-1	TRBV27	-	TGTGCCAGCAGTTTGACAAAGAACACTGAAGCTTTCTTT	CASSLTKNTEAFF
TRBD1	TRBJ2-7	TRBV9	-	TGTGCCAGCAGCGTAGGGGACAGCTCCTACGAGCAGTACTTC	CASSVGDSSYEQYF
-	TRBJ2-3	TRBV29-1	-	TGCAGCGCCTCGGACACGTGGAAGTATTTT	CSASDTWKYF
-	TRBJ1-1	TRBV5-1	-	TGCGCCAGCAGCGGGGGGATTGAAGCTTTCTTT	CASSGGIEAFF
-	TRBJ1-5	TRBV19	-	TGTGCCAGTACCATGGGGGTGATCAATCAGCCCCAGCATTTT	CASTMGVINQPQHF
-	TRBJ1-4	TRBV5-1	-	TGCGCCAGCAGCTTGGTGGGGGGAAGGCAGAATGAAAAACTGTTTTTT	CASSLVGGRQNEKLFF
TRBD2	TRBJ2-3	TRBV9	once	TGTGCCAGCGGCAGACTAGCGGGGTCCACAGATACGCAGTATTTT	CASGRLAGSTDTQYF
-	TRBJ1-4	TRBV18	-	TGTGCCAGCTCAACCGAGGGGGGGGCGATTGAGGAAAAACTGTTTTTT	CASSTEGGAIEEKLFF
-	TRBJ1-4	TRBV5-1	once	TGCGCCAGCAGCTTCTCTGGGGGTGAGCACGAAAAACTGTTTTTT	CASSFSGGEHEKLFF
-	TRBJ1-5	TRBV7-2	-	TGTGCCAGCAGCTTAGTAGGGTACGGTCAGCCCCAGCATTTT	CASSLVGYGQPQHF
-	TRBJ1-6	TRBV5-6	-	TGTGCCAGCAGCGGGGGAGGGCCCACGAAAGCTAATTCACCCCTCCACTTT	CASSGGGPTKANSPLHF
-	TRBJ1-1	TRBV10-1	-	TGCGCCAGCAGTGGAAATCTGAACACTGAAGCTTTCTTT	CASSGNLNTEAFF
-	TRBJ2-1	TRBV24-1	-	TGTGCCACCAGTGGCGCGGGGTTGGTTGAGCAGTTCTTC	CATSGAGLVEQFF